Included here is one T cell receptor (beta chain) sequence, with context. The antigen is not known. Extracted from the samples, RNA was reverse transcribed into cDNA to serve as the sequencing template. This table comes from immunoSEQ multiplex PCR, and its TCRdb copy is limited to in-frame clones, with some not included. The sample holds 140,000 to 150,000 clones, about 51% seen once. Treatment denoted: oral pan-JAK inhibitor, 5-10 mg twice daily. This sample is drawn from a study of CD8+ T cells in alopecia areata. On the study more broadly: Among treated patients, oral tofacitinib was administered at 5 to 10 mg twice daily. Study-wide points: In scalp, tofacitinib significantly decreased clonality and expanded CD8+ clones among the top 100. TCR sharing across patients was less clear than in mice, possibly HLA-related.

V was pared by 0 bases and J by 3 bases, with 15 bases between. The CDR3 has 16 residues. Germline CDR1 reads MNHNY; CDR2 reads SVGAGI (reference sequence). The clonotype comes from a human donor with alopecia areata. The source was CD8+ T cells sorted from blood, collected at week 4, from a patient treated with tofacitinib. The rearrangement links TRBV6-6 to TRBJ2-7; D call uncertain. The CDR3 reads CASSYSTETRNYEQYF. The CDR3 region has the DNA TGTGCCAGCAGTTACTCGACTGAGACAAGAAACTACGAGCAGTACTTC.